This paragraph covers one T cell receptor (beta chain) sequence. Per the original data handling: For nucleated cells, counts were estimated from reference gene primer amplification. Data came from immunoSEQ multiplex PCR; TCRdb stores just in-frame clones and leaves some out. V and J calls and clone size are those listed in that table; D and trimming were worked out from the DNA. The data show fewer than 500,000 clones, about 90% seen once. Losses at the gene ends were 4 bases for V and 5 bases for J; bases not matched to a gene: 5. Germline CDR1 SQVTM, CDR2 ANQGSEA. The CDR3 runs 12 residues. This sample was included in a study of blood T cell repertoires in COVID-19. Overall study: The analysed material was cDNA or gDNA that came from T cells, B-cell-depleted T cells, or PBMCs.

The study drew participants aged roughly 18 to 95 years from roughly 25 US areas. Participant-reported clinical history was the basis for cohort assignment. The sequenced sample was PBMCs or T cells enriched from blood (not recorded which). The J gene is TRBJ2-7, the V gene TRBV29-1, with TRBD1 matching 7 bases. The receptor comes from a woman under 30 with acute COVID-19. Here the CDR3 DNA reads TGCAGCGTTGGACAGGGAGCCGACGAGCAGTACTTC. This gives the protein CSVGQGADEQYF.